The clone carrying this T cell receptor (beta chain) was counted only a few times. Antigen: not known. The junction differs from germline at one of its ends, possibly a read error. The entry originates in a study of beta chain features in type 1 diabetes. Study-wide results and limits: There was a moderate but significant shortening of TCRB CDR3s in all four CD4+ subsets of Type 1 diabetes patients. VDJ junctions from type 1 diabetes patients carried fewer insertions and larger deletions. Compared to healthy donors, patients appeared to have naive, central memory and Treg TCRB repertoires that were more alike.

Expressed TCRB transcripts were sequenced because the isolated RNA had all been reverse transcribed beforehand. Profiling relied on immunoSEQ multiplex PCR, and the TCRdb table lists in-frame clones only, not all of them. The repertoire holds 250,000 to 350,000 clones, approximately 16% seen once, with around 0.015% in the top ten. Germline loops: CDR1 LNHDA, CDR2 SQIVND (reference sequence). The CDR3 sequence is 16 residues long. The genes are TRBV19 and TRBJ2-1; 10 bases match TRBD2. What was sequenced was naive CD4+ T cells from blood. The clonotype originates from a young man with type 1 diabetes. This chain's CDR3 is CASSEVGWTSGDRAIF. The CDR3 nucleotides are TGTGCCAGTAGTGAAGTGGGATGGACTAGCGGAGACAGGGCGATCTTC. The full variable domain, its missing parts supplied by reference TRBV19 and TRBJ2-1, is DGGITQSPKYLFRKEGQNVTLSCEQNLNHDAMYWYRQDPGQGLRLIYYSQIVNDFQKGDIAEGYSVSREKKESFPLTVTSAQKNPTAFYLCASSEVGWTSGDRAIFGPGTRLTVL.